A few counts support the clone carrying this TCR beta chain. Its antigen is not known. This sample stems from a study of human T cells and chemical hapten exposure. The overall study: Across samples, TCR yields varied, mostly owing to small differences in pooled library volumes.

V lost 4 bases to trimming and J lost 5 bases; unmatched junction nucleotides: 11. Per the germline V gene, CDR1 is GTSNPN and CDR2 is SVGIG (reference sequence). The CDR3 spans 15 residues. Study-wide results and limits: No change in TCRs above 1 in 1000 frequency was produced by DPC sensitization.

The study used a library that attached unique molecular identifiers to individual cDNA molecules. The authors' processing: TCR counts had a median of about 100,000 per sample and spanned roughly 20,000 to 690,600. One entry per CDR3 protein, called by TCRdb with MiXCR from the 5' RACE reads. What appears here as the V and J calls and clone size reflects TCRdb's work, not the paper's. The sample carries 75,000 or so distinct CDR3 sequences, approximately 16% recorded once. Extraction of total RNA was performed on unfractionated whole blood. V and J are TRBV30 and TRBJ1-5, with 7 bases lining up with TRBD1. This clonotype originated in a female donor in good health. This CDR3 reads CAWTGGGRADQPQHF. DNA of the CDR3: TGTGCCTGGACCGGAGGGGGCAGGGCAGATCAGCCCCAGCATTTT.